A single sample gave rise to the 2 T cell receptor beta chains below, sequenced in a study of cytomegalovirus exposure and HLA in healthy donors. It was with 60 Vbeta and 13 Jbeta primers that the PCR ran. Generated by immunoSEQ multiplex PCR, the TCRdb table keeps only in-frame clones and is missing some. The sample has around 200,000 clones, 65% to 90% seen once. Material: PBMCs. These receptors were obtained from a girl aged 5 to 17 in good health and CMV-seronegative.

This chain uses TRBV9 with TRBJ1-6; no clear D. The CDR3 runs 14 residues. With 0 bases removed from V and 6 bases from J, the gap between germline ends came to 7 bases. Germline CDR1 and CDR2: SGDLS and YYNGEE. The chain's CDR3 is CASSVAQPNSPLHF. CDR3 in DNA: TGTGCCAGCAGCGTAGCACAGCCTAATTCACCCCTCCACTTT.

This clone was counted between two and nine times. Sequence at one end of the junction differs from germline and may be a read error. The chain links TRBV4-3 to TRBJ1-2; D uncertain. CDR3 length: 15 amino acids. CDR1 is LGHNA, CDR2 YSLEER, per germline. The CDR3 spells CASSQDLVTPVDRHF. CDR3 coding DNA: TGCGCCAGCAGCCAAGATCTGGTAACTCCGGTCGATCGCCACTTC.